The 8 T cell receptor beta chains in this list originate from one sample, sequenced in a study of a mutant IDH1 vaccine in newly diagnosed glioma (dated by TCRdb to the early 2020s). The library came from the immunoSEQ multiplex PCR assay. Not all clones reach the TCRdb copy of this immuneACCESS table, which keeps in-frame sequences only. Checked studies attribute under half of the gap to unresolved V genes and leave the rest unexplained. This sample gives about 94,000 clones in total; around nine tenths of them show up just once. The ten largest clones take up around 0.73% of the sample. Their specific antigens are unknown. The label giving this sample's time point can be read as: week 47, end of study. Each vaccine dose, consisting of 300 ug of a 20-mer mutant IDH1 peptide in Montanide, was administered subcutaneously with topical imiquimod. The sample in question was PBMCs, obtained from a glioma patient whose treatment included an IDH1 peptide vaccine. The receptors come from a woman aged 50 to 65 with glioma.

The chain employs TRBV7-2 and TRBJ2-7, with 7 bases lining up with TRBD2. The CDR3 covers 16 residues. Losses at the gene ends were 2 bases for V and 1 base for J; bases not matched to a gene: 8. CDR1 and CDR2 (germline): SGHTA, FQGNSA. CDR3 loop: CASSLWGRGVSYEQYF. In DNA form, the CDR3 reads TGTGCCAGCAGCTTATGGGGGAGGGGAGTTTCCTACGAGCAGTACTTC.

The chain combines TRBV7-9 with TRBJ1-1; D is unclear. The germline V gene encodes CDR1 SEHNR and CDR2 FQNEAQ (reference sequence). Deletions cut 7 bases from V and 6 bases from J, with 15 bases between. The length of the CDR3 is 13 residues. CDR3 nucleotides: TGTGCCAGCACCCTAGGGTCGGGCGCTGAAGCTTTCTTT. Its protein is CASTLGSGAEAFF.

DNA of the CDR3: TGTGCCAGCACCATTTGGGGACAGGGCCACAATGAGCAGTTCTTC. Encoded protein: CASTIWGQGHNEQFF. V and J are TRBV6-5 and TRBJ2-1, with 9 bases matching TRBD1. Germline lookup yields CDR1 MNHEY and CDR2 SVGAGI. The trim removed 7 bases at V and 5 bases at J, leaving 9 bases unmatched. The CDR3 sequence is 15 residues long.

The gene calls are TRBV4-1 and TRBJ2-2; D is ambiguous. This CDR3 region has 13 residues. Trimming removed 5 bases from V and 3 bases from J, with 7 bases in between. In germline, CDR1 is MGHRA, CDR2 YSYEKL. CDR3 nucleotide sequence: TGCGCCAGCAGCAGGCAGTACACCGGGGAGCTGTTTTTT. As protein: CASSRQYTGELFF.

This chain uses TRBV2 with TRBJ2-7; a weak D match, TRBD2 (6 bases). V dropped 3 bases and J dropped 2 bases, with 14 bases sitting between them. CDR1 and CDR2 from the germline V gene are SNHLY and FYNNEI. The length of the CDR3 is 15 residues. The CDR3 sequence is CASSDIGSWAYEQYF. CDR3 sequence (DNA): TGTGCCAGCAGTGATATCGGGAGTTGGGCCTACGAGCAGTACTTC. The whole variable domain, remainder taken from reference TRBV2 and TRBJ2-7, is EPEVTQTPSHQVTQMGQEVILRCVPISNHLYFYWYRQILGQKVEFLVSFYNNEISEKSEIFDDQFSVERPDGSNFTLKIRSTKLEDSAMYFCASSDIGSWAYEQYFGPGTRLTVT.

V usage is TRBV18 and J usage is TRBJ2-5; D is uncertain. The DNA matches TRBJ2-7 better at its end, which makes the J call doubtful. The length of the CDR3 is 11 residues. Germline V gene data show CDR1 as KGHSH and CDR2 as LQKENI. CDR3 residues: CASSPGYEQYF. In nucleotides, the CDR3 is TGTGCCAGCTCACCCGGCTACGAGCAGTACTTC.

The J gene is TRBJ1-1, the V gene TRBV7-9; tentative D call: TRBD1 (6 bases). CDR1 is SEHNR and CDR2 is FQNEAQ in the germline V gene (reference sequence). The CDR3 is 16 residues long. The V and J ends lost 5 bases and 0 bases respectively, with 16 bases between them. CDR3 bases: TGTGCCAGCAGCCTATGGACGGGGGCTATGAACACTGAAGCTTTCTTT. This sequence encodes CASSLWTGAMNTEAFF.

The J gene is TRBJ1-2, the V gene TRBV5-1; D perhaps matches TRBD1 (6 bases). V was clipped by 3 bases and J by 5 bases, with 11 bases between them. The CDR3 contains 13 residues. CDR1 SGHRS and CDR2 YFSETQ come from the germline V gene. The CDR3 nucleotides read TGCGCCAGCAGCTCTACAGGGTCTTATGGCTACACCTTC. It is translated as CASSSTGSYGYTF.